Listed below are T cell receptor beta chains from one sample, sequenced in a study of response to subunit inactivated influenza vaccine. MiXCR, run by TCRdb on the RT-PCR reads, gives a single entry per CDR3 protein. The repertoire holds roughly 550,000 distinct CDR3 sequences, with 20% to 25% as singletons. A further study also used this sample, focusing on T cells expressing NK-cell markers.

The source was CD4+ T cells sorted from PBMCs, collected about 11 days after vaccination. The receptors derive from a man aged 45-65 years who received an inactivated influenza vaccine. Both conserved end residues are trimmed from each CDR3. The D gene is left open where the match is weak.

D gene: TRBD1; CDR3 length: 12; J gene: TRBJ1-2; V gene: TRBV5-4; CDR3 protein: ASSLVQGAVGYT
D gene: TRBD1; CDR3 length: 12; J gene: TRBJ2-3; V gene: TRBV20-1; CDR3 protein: SASQRGQTDTQY
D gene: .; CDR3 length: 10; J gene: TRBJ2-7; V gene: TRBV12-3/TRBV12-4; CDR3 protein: ASSALGGEQY
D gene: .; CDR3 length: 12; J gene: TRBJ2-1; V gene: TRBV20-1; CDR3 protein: SATRGGLYNEQF
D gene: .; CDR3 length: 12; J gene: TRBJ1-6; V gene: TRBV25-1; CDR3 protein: ASSEGAYNSPLH
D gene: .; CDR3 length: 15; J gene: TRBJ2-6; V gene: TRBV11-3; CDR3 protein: ASSLLTFGSGANVLT
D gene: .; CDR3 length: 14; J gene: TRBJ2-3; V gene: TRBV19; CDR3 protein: ASSKVAATSTDTQY
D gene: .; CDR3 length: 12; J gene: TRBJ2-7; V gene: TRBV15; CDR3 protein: ATSRGKGFYEQY
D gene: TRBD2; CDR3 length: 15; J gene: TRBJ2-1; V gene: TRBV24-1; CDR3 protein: ATSDFSAGGSYNEQF
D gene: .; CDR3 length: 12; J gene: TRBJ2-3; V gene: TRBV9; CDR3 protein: ASTAGLGTDTQY
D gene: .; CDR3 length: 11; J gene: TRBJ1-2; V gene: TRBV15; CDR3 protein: ATSRDSNYGYT
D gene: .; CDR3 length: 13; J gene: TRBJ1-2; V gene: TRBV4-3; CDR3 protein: ASSQDCLHDYGYT
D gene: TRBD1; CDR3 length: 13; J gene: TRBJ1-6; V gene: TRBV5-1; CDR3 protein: ASSGGGTENSPLH
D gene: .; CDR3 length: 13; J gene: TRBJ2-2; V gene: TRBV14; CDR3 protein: ASSQDGRRGGELF
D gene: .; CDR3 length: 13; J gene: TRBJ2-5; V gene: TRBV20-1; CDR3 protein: SATLIAGIQETQY
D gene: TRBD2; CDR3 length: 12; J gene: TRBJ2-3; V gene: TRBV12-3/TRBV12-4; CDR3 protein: ASRLAGGADTQY
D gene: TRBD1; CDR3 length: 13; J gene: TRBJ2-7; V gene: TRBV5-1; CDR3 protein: ASSPGQGGQYEQY
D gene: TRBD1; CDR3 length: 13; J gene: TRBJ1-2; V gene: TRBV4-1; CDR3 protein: ASSQGDRVYYGYT